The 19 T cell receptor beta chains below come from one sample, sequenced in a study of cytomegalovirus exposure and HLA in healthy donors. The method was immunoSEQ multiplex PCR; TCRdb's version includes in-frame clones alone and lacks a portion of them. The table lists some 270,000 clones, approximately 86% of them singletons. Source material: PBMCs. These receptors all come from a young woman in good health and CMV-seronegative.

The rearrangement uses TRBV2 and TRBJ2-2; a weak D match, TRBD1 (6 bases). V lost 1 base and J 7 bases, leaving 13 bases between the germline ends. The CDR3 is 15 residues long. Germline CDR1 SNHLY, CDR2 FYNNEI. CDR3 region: CASSEGTALIGELFF. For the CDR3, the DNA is TGTGCCAGCAGTGAAGGGACAGCCCTTATCGGGGAGCTGTTTTTT.

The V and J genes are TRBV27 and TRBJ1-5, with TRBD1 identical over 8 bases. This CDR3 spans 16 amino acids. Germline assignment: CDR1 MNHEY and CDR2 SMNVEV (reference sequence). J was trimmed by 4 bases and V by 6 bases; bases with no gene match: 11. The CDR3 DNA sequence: TGTGCCAGCAGAGCCCGGGACAGGCAAAGAAATCAGCCCCAGCATTTT. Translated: CASRARDRQRNQPQHF.

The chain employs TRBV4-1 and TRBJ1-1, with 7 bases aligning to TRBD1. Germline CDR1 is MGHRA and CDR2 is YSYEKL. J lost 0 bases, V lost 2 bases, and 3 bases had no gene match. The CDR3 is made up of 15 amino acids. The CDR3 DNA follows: TGCGCCAGCAGCCAAACAGACAGGGTGAACACTGAAGCTTTCTTT. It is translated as CASSQTDRVNTEAFF.

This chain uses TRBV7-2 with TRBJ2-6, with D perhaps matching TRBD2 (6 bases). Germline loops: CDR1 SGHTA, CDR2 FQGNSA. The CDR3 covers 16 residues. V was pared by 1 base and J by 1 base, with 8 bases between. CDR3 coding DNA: TGTGCCAGCAGCTTAGGTGGGGGGTCTGGGGCCAACGTCCTGACTTTC. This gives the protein CASSLGGGSGANVLTF.

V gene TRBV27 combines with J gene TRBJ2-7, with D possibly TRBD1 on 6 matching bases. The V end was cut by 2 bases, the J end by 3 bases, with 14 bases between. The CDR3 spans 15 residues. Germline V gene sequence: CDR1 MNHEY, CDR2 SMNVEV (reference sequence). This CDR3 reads CASSLKWGRNYEQYF. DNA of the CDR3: TGTGCCAGCAGTTTAAAATGGGGGCGCAACTACGAGCAGTACTTC.

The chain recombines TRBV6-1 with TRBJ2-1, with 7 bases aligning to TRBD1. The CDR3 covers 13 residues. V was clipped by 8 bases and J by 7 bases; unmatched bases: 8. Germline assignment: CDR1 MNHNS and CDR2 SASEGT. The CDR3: CASRQGGRNEQFF. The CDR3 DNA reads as TGTGCCAGCCGACAGGGCGGCCGGAATGAGCAGTTCTTC.

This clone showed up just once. The CDR3 region has the DNA TGTGCCAGCAGCCAAAGTACCTCCCGGGATACGCAGTATTTT. Encoded protein: CASSQSTSRDTQYF. The rearrangement uses TRBV7-7 and TRBJ2-3; D unresolved. Germline CDR1 is SSHAT and CDR2 is FNYEAQ (reference sequence). CDR3 size: 14 residues. V was cut by 5 bases and J by 6 bases, with 15 bases left in between.

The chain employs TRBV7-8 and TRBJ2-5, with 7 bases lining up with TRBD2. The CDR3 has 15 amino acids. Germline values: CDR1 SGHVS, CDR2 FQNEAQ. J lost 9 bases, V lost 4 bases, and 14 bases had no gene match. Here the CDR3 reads CASSSPGGPPAAQYF. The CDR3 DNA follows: TGTGCCAGCAGCTCCCCGGGAGGACCCCCCGCGGCCCAGTACTTC.

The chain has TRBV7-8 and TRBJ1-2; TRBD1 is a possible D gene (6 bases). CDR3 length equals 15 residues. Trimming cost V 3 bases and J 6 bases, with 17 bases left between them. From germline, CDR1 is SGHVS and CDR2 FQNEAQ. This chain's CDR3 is CASSLGVGTPDGYTF. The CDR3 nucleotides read TGTGCCAGCAGCTTGGGGGTAGGGACACCCGATGGCTACACCTTC.

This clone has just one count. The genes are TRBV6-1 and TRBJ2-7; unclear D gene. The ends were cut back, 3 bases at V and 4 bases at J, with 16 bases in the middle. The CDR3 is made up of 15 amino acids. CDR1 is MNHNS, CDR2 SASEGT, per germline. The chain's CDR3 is CASSDLGVRSYEQYF. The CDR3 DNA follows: TGTGCCAGCAGTGATTTAGGAGTTCGCTCGTACGAGCAGTACTTC.

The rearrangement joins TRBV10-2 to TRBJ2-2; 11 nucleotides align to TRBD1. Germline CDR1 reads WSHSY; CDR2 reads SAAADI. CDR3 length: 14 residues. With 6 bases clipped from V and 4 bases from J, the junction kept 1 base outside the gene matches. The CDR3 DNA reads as TGCGCCAGCAGGGGGACAGGGGGCACCGGGGAGCTGTTTTTT. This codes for CASRGTGGTGELFF.

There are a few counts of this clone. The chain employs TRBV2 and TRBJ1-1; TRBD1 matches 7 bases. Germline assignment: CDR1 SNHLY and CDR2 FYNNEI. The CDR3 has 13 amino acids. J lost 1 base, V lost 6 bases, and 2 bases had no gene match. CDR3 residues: CASRRDRNTEAFF. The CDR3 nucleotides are TGTGCCAGCAGGAGGGACAGGAACACTGAAGCTTTCTTT. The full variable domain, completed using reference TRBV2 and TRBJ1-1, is EPEVTQTPSHQVTQMGQEVILRCVPISNHLYFYWYRQILGQKVEFLVSFYNNEISEKSEIFDDQFSVERPDGSNFTLKIRSTKLEDSAMYFCASRRDRNTEAFFGQGTRLTVV.

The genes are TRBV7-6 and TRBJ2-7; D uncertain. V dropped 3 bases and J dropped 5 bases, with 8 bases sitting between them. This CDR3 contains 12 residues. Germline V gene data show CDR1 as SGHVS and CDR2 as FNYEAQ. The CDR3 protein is CASSFFRDEQYF. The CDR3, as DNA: TGTGCCAGCAGCTTTTTCCGTGACGAGCAGTACTTC.

For the CDR3, the DNA is TGCGCCAGCAGCCAAGATCCCTCGGGACTGGCCTACGAGCAGTACTTC. This codes for CASSQDPSGLAYEQYF. The chain links TRBV4-3 to TRBJ2-7; possibly TRBD2 for D (6 bases). Germline V gene lookup returns CDR1 LGHNA and CDR2 YSLEER. Trimming shortened V by 0 bases and J by 2 bases, and 14 bases separated the two germline ends. This CDR3 comprises 16 residues.

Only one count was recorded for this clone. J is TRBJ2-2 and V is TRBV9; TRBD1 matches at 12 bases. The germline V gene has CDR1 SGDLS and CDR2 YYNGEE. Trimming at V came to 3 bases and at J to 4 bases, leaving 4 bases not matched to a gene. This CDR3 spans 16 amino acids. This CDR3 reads CASSGGQGAFTGELFF. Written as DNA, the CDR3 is TGTGCCAGCAGCGGGGGACAGGGGGCGTTCACCGGGGAGCTGTTTTTT. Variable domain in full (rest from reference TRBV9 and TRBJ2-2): DSGVTQTPKHLITATGQRVTLRCSPRSGDLSVYWYQQSLDQGLQFLIQYYNGEERAKGNILERFSAQQFPDLHSELNLSSLELGDSALYFCASSGGQGAFTGELFFGEGSRLTVL.

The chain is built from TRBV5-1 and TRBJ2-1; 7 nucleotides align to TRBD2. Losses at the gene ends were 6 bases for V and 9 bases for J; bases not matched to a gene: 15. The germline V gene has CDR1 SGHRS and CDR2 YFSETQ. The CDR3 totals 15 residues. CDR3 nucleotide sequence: TGCGCCAGCACCTCAAGCCGAGCGGGACGGATTGAGCAGTTCTTC. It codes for CASTSSRAGRIEQFF. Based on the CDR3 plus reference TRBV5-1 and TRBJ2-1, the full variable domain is KAGVTQTPRYLIKTRGQQVTLSCSPISGHRSVSWYQQTPGQGLQFLFEYFSETQRNKGNFPGRFSGRQFSNSRSEMNVSTLELGDSALYLCASTSSRAGRIEQFFGPGTRLTVL.

The DNA for the CDR3 is TGCGCCAGCAGCTTGTTCACAGGGGCGAACACCGGGGAGCTGTTTTTT. Translated, it gives CASSLFTGANTGELFF. This sequence joins TRBV5-1 and TRBJ2-2; 7 nucleotides align to TRBD1. J lost 0 bases, V lost 1 base, and 3 bases had no gene match. The CDR3 length is 16 residues. Germline loops: CDR1 SGHRS, CDR2 YFSETQ.

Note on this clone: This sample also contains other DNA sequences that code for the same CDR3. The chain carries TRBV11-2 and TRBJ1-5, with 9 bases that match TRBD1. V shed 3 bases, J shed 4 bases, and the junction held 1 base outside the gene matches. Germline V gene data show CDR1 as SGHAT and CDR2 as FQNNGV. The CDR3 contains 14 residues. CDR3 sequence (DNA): TGTGCCAGCAGCTTGGGGACAGGGAATCAGCCCCAGCATTTT. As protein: CASSLGTGNQPQHF.

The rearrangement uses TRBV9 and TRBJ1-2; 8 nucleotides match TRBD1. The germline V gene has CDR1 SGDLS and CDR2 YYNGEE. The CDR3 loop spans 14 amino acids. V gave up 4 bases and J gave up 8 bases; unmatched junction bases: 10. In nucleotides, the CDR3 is TGTGCCAGCAGCACTAGGACAGGGAATTCGGGCTACACCTTC. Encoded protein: CASSTRTGNSGYTF.